These 31 T cell receptor beta chains share one sample of origin, sequenced in a study of blood T cell repertoires in COVID-19. Sequencing was performed with immunoSEQ multiplex PCR; in TCRdb, only in-frame clones are kept and a portion is missing. The sample includes approximately 340,000 clones, roughly 87% of them seen just once. Sequencing input: peripheral blood. These receptors came from a man aged 25-40 years with COVID-19, enrolled during active disease.

In DNA form, the CDR3 reads TGTGCCAGCAGTGAAGGGGGGGGCACAGATACGCAGTATTTT. It yields the protein CASSEGGGTDTQYF. The genes are TRBV6-1 and TRBJ2-3, with a possible D match to TRBD2 (6 bases). V dropped 1 base and J dropped 1 base, with 6 bases sitting between them. Germline V CDR1 and CDR2: MNHNS, SASEGT. The CDR3 covers 14 residues.

As concerns this clone: The same CDR3 is also encoded by other DNA sequences in this sample. This chain uses TRBV4-3 with TRBJ1-1; no reliable D call. CDR3 length: 14 amino acids. With 0 bases removed from V and 4 bases from J, the gap between germline ends came to 9 bases. Germline V gene data show CDR1 as LGHNA and CDR2 as YSLEER. The DNA for the CDR3 is TGCGCCAGCAGCCAAGACCGTGAGGGCACTGAAGCTTTCTTT. Its protein product is CASSQDREGTEAFF.

The V and J genes are TRBV3-1 (or the pseudogene TRBV3-2) and TRBJ2-1; TRBD2 agrees at 10 bases. CDR3 size: 17 residues. The J segment lost 4 bases and the V segment lost 1 base, leaving 7 bases of the junction unmatched. The V gene's germline CDR1 is LGHDT and CDR2 YNNKEL (reference sequence). The DNA of the CDR3 is TGTGCCAGCAGCCAAGCGAGCGGGAGGGCCTGGTACAATGAGCAGTTCTTC. It specifies CASSQASGRAWYNEQFF.

This chain uses TRBV4-1 with TRBJ1-2, with unresolved D. The CDR3 is 16 amino acids. Germline V gene lookup returns CDR1 MGHRA and CDR2 YSYEKL. The V end lost 0 bases, the J end lost 6 bases, and 17 bases lay between the germline ends. In DNA form, the CDR3 reads TGCGCCAGCAGCCAAGATGAATCCATTCCGACAAATGGCTACACCTTC. It encodes CASSQDESIPTNGYTF.

This chain uses TRBV7-9 with TRBJ2-4; D is uncertain. Trimming left V 5 bases short and J 0 bases short, with 14 bases between. The CDR3 is 16 amino acids. The germline gives CDR1 SEHNR, CDR2 FQNEAQ (reference sequence). The CDR3 DNA sequence: TGTGCCAGCAGCCCCCGACAAGCCCTAGCCAAAAACATTCAGTACTTC. It is translated as CASSPRQALAKNIQYF.

The chain recombines TRBV7-3 with TRBJ2-1; 13 positions agree with TRBD2. Germline V gene lookup returns CDR1 SGHTA and CDR2 FQGTGA. The CDR3 runs to 15 residues. J gave up 8 bases and V 4 bases, and 5 bases lay outside the gene matches. In nucleotides, the CDR3 is TGTGCCAGCAGCTCGACTAGCGGGAGGATCCATGAGCAGTTCTTC. Its protein product is CASSSTSGRIHEQFF.

This chain joins TRBV3-1 (or the pseudogene TRBV3-2) and TRBJ1-4; 9 bases are shared with TRBD1. Germline V gene sequence: CDR1 LGHDT, CDR2 YNNKEL (reference sequence). Trimming at V came to 3 bases and at J to 10 bases, leaving 9 bases not matched to a gene. The CDR3 covers 15 residues. DNA of the CDR3: TGTGCCAGCAGCCACACAGGGGGCGCGAAGGGAAAACTGTTTTTT. This encodes CASSHTGGAKGKLFF.

The rearrangement joins TRBV6-1 to TRBJ2-3, with TRBD2 matching over 12 bases. CDR1 MNHNS and CDR2 SASEGT come from the germline V gene. The CDR3 covers 18 residues. V shed 1 base, J shed 5 bases, and the junction held 10 bases outside the gene matches. The chain's CDR3 is CASSEGTSGINSGDTQYF. CDR3 nucleotide sequence: TGTGCCAGCAGTGAAGGGACTAGCGGGATCAACTCTGGAGATACGCAGTATTTT.

The CDR3 coding sequence is TGTGCCAGCAGTGTAGGTTGGTCAGGGGATCTTAATGGCTACACCTTC. Its translation is CASSVGWSGDLNGYTF. The gene calls are TRBV25-1 and TRBJ1-2, with TRBD1 as a possible D gene (6 bases). V lost 4 bases to trimming and J lost 6 bases, with 21 bases between them. The germline V gene has CDR1 MGHDK and CDR2 SYGVNS. This CDR3 region has 16 residues.

V gene TRBV7-2 combines with J gene TRBJ2-5; D perhaps matches TRBD2 (5 bases). CDR3 length: 14 residues. Trimming took off 7 bases at V and 5 bases at J, with 17 bases between the two ends. The germline V gene encodes CDR1 SGHTA and CDR2 FQGNSA. The CDR3 nucleotides are TGTGCCAGCACCTTTCAGGAGTCGGGGGAGACCCAGTACTTC. Protein sequence: CASTFQESGETQYF.

This chain links TRBV11-2 with TRBJ2-2; TRBD1 agrees at 8 bases. The CDR3 extends over 16 amino acids. The V segment lost 4 bases and the J segment 2 bases; nucleotides outside the gene matches: 6. Germline V gene sequence: CDR1 SGHAT, CDR2 FQNNGV. The CDR3 reads CASSSPGGGNTGELFF. For the CDR3, the DNA is TGTGCCAGCAGCTCCCCAGGGGGCGGAAACACCGGGGAGCTGTTTTTT.

In its sample, this clone was seen once. The V and J genes are TRBV28 and TRBJ2-3; 10 bases fit TRBD2. CDR3 length: 16 amino acids. The junction had 10 bases not matched to a gene; V was cut back by 4 bases and J by 6 bases. Germline loops: CDR1 MDHEN, CDR2 SYDVKM. The CDR3, as DNA: TGTGCCAGCAGTTCCCCGGCTAGCGGGAGTTGGGATACGCAGTATTTT. This translates into CASSSPASGSWDTQYF.

The V and J genes are TRBV27 and TRBJ1-5, with 11 bases lining up with TRBD1. CDR1 is MNHEY and CDR2 is SMNVEV in the germline V gene (reference sequence). V dropped 5 bases and J dropped 2; count of bases not matched to a gene: 11. The CDR3 totals 18 residues. CDR3 protein: CASSTTGTGGYRNQPQHF. DNA of the CDR3: TGTGCCAGCAGTACAACCGGGACAGGGGGTTATCGCAATCAGCCCCAGCATTTT.

This clone occurred a few times. The chain joins TRBV11-3 to TRBJ2-7; the match to TRBD1 covers 10 bases. The CDR3 contains 15 residues. Germline V CDR1 and CDR2: SGHNT, YENEEA. V dropped 1 base and J dropped 2; count of bases not matched to a gene: 2. The CDR3 DNA sequence: TGTGCCAGCAGCTTAGGTGGGACAGGGGCCTACGAGCAGTACTTC. It codes for CASSLGGTGAYEQYF.

The chain has TRBV28 and TRBJ1-4; 10 nucleotides match TRBD1. V dropped 4 bases and J dropped 7; count of bases not matched to a gene: 6. CDR1 is MDHEN and CDR2 is SYDVKM in the germline V gene. The CDR3 has 15 residues. The CDR3 nucleotides read TGTGCCAGCAGTTCGACAGGGGGCGAAGTTGAAAAACTGTTTTTT. It codes for CASSSTGGEVEKLFF.

This clone came up once. For the CDR3, the DNA is TGTGCCAGCAGCCCCTGGACTAGCGGGGGGCGATTGGAGACCCAGTACTTC. It codes for CASSPWTSGGRLETQYF. The rearrangement links TRBV3-1 (or the pseudogene TRBV3-2) to TRBJ2-5; 14 nucleotides agree with TRBD2. From germline, CDR1 is LGHDT and CDR2 YNNKEL (reference sequence). The CDR3 length is 17 residues. V trimming: 4 bases; J trimming: 5 bases; junction bases outside the gene matches: 9.

The CDR3 bases are TGTGCCAGCAGTTTAGGACTAGCGGGGAAATTTTCGAGCACAGATACGCAGTATTTT. Residues: CASSLGLAGKFSSTDTQYF. The genes are TRBV27 and TRBJ2-3; 12 bases map to TRBD2. The germline CDR1 and CDR2 sequences are MNHEY and SMNVEV (reference sequence). V lost 2 bases to trimming and J lost 0 bases; unmatched junction nucleotides: 9. This CDR3 has 19 amino acids.

This clone was detected once. As DNA, the CDR3 is TGTGCCAGCAGCCAAGATCAGTGGTGGAGATCGGGCTACACCTTC. Its protein is CASSQDQWWRSGYTF. This chain joins TRBV3-1 (or the pseudogene TRBV3-2) and TRBJ1-2; D is unresolved. The CDR3 covers 15 residues. CDR1 and CDR2 from the germline V gene are LGHDT and YNNKEL (reference sequence). V gave up 0 bases and J gave up 8 bases, with 16 bases separating them.

This chain uses TRBV19 with TRBJ1-2; D gene uncertain. Trimming left V 5 bases short and J 7 bases short, with 14 bases between. The V gene's germline CDR1 is LNHDA and CDR2 SQIVND (reference sequence). The CDR3 loop spans 13 amino acids. For the CDR3, the DNA is TGTGCCAGTAGTCCTGGGCAGGCGGGTGGCTACACCTTC. Translation: CASSPGQAGGYTF.

This sequence joins TRBV5-1 and TRBJ1-1; D ambiguous. CDR3 length: 14 amino acids. V shed 0 bases and J shed 0 bases, with 6 bases lying between them. Germline lookup yields CDR1 SGHRS and CDR2 YFSETQ. The DNA for the CDR3 is TGCGCCAGCAGCTTGGATTTCATGAACACTGAAGCTTTCTTT. Translation: CASSLDFMNTEAFF. Drawing the rest from reference TRBV5-1 and TRBJ1-1, the complete variable domain is KAGVTQTPRYLIKTRGQQVTLSCSPISGHRSVSWYQQTPGQGLQFLFEYFSETQRNKGNFPGRFSGRQFSNSRSEMNVSTLELGDSALYLCASSLDFMNTEAFFGQGTRLTVV.

This sequence joins TRBV28 and TRBJ1-6; unclear D gene. Trimming shortened V by 7 bases and J by 3 bases, and 10 bases separated the two germline ends. CDR3 length: 14 residues. Germline assignment: CDR1 MDHEN and CDR2 SYDVKM. CDR3: CASNRPFYNSPLHF. The CDR3 DNA sequence: TGTGCCAGCAATCGTCCCTTCTATAATTCACCCCTCCACTTT.

The chain combines TRBV5-1 with TRBJ2-1; 8 bases map to TRBD2. With V trimmed by 0 bases and J by 5 bases, 7 bases remained unmatched. CDR1 is SGHRS, CDR2 YFSETQ, per germline. The CDR3 has 16 residues. The CDR3 sequence is CASSLAGGANHNEQFF. CDR3 bases: TGCGCCAGCAGCTTGGCGGGGGGGGCAAACCACAATGAGCAGTTCTTC. Variable domain in full (rest from reference TRBV5-1 and TRBJ2-1): KAGVTQTPRYLIKTRGQQVTLSCSPISGHRSVSWYQQTPGQGLQFLFEYFSETQRNKGNFPGRFSGRQFSNSRSEMNVSTLELGDSALYLCASSLAGGANHNEQFFGPGTRLTVL.

The chain carries TRBV29-1 and TRBJ2-1; 8 positions match TRBD1. Germline V gene lookup returns CDR1 SQVTM and CDR2 ANQGSEA. The CDR3 extends over 15 amino acids. The V gene end was trimmed by 7 bases and the J gene end by 3 bases; junction bases not matched to a gene: 11. CDR3 protein: CSGRLRTGHYNEQFF. As DNA, the CDR3 is TGCAGCGGCCGCCTAAGGACAGGGCACTACAATGAGCAGTTCTTC.

The V call is TRBV4-3, the J call TRBJ2-7, with TRBD1 as a possible D gene (5 bases). The CDR3 is 14 residues long. Germline V lookup: CDR1 LGHNA, CDR2 YSLEER. V lost 0 bases and J 5 bases, leaving 11 bases between the germline ends. The CDR3 DNA reads TGCGCCAGCAGCCAAGATCGGGCCAGGGACGAGCAGTACTTC. Protein sequence: CASSQDRARDEQYF.

This clone has only one observation. The chain joins TRBV19 to TRBJ1-1; D unclear. The germline CDR1 and CDR2 sequences are LNHDA and SQIVND (reference sequence). The CDR3 runs 12 residues. Trimming shortened V by 6 bases and J by 1 base, and 6 bases separated the two germline ends. The CDR3 region is CASSLKNTEAFF. The CDR3 bases are TGTGCCAGTAGCCTAAAGAACACTGAAGCTTTCTTT.

This chain links TRBV10-3 with TRBJ2-7; D remains ambiguous. V lost 7 bases, J lost 0 bases, and 13 bases lay in between. Germline V gene sequence: CDR1 ENHRY, CDR2 SYGVKD. The CDR3 spans 14 residues. The CDR3 region has the DNA TGTGCCATCATGGGTGAGCCAGGCTCCTACGAGCAGTACTTC. This sequence encodes CAIMGEPGSYEQYF.

This chain uses TRBV4-3 with TRBJ2-7, with D possibly matching TRBD2 (6 bases). The V end was cut by 0 bases, the J end by 1 base, with 19 bases between. The V gene's germline CDR1 is LGHNA and CDR2 YSLEER. The CDR3 is made up of 18 amino acids. The CDR3 bases are TGCGCCAGCAGCCAAGAGCTGGTTCCAGGGACTCCGTCCTACGAGCAGTACTTC. This sequence encodes CASSQELVPGTPSYEQYF.

The V gene is TRBV7-2, the J gene TRBJ2-7, with 12 bases lining up with TRBD2. CDR3 size: 15 residues. Germline CDR1 SGHTA, CDR2 FQGNSA. J gave up 1 base and V 3 bases, and 1 base lay outside the gene matches. CDR3 in amino acids: CASSFLAGGSYEQYF. CDR3 bases: TGTGCCAGCAGCTTCCTAGCGGGGGGGTCCTACGAGCAGTACTTC.

The chain links TRBV20-1 to TRBJ2-1; maybe TRBD2 (6 bases). Germline V CDR1 and CDR2: DFQATT, SNEGSKA (reference sequence). V lost 3 bases and J lost 0, with 9 bases in between. The CDR3 length is 14 residues. CDR3 nucleotide sequence: TGCAGTGCTAGTCGGGACTCCTCCTACAATGAGCAGTTCTTC. It encodes CSASRDSSYNEQFF.

The rearrangement links TRBV7-2 to TRBJ2-5; 8 positions agree with TRBD2. Germline V gene lookup returns CDR1 SGHTA and CDR2 FQGNSA. This CDR3 has 15 residues. Trimming at V came to 1 base and at J to 6 bases, leaving 7 bases not matched to a gene. The CDR3 nucleotides are TGTGCCAGCAGCTTAGGAGCCTATAGCGGGAAGACCCAGTACTTC. Translated: CASSLGAYSGKTQYF.

The chain has TRBV6-2 or TRBV6-3 and TRBJ1-2; 7 nucleotides match TRBD1. The CDR3 sequence is 14 residues long. J lost 4 bases, V lost 2 bases, and 4 bases had no gene match. CDR1 is MNHEY, CDR2 SVGEGT, per germline. In nucleotides, the CDR3 is TGTGCCAGCAGTTACCGGGACAGCCTCTATGGCTACACCTTC. The encoded protein is CASSYRDSLYGYTF.